This T cell receptor (beta chain) was identified in a study of T cell responses to AZD1222 COVID-19 vaccine. General observations from the study: Vaccine-associated CD4 TCRs ranged over spike, dominating at 160-218 and 743-854. The donor group comprised mostly white British people and more females; the analysis possibly underestimated clonal diversity.

Losses at the gene ends were 5 bases for V and 7 bases for J; bases not matched to a gene: 1. The CDR3 extends over 13 amino acids. In germline, CDR1 is SGHTA, CDR2 FQGNSA. Turning to this clone: Its cognate antigen is unknown.

Clones were read by immunoSEQ multiplex PCR, and TCRdb kept only the in-frame ones, dropping some. This table holds over 150,000 clones, 90% found once. Here the sequenced sample was peripheral blood, taken on day 0 of AZD1222 vaccination. V is TRBV7-2 and J is TRBJ1-4; TRBD1 matches at 10 bases. The sequence was obtained from an adult in good health. The CDR3 region has the DNA TGTGCCAGCAGCCGGGACAGGGGTGAAAAACTGTTTTTT. Translation gives CASSRDRGEKLFF.